This paragraph reports one TCR beta chain. Its antigen is unknown. These data belong to a study of cytomegalovirus exposure and HLA in healthy donors. The study's findings and limits: In a later analysis, at a false discovery rate of 0.05, about 16,000 TCR beta sequences matched HLA alleles. The listing of 150 to 200 TCR beta chains classed them as cytomegalovirus-associated.

PCR used 60 Vbeta primers and 13 Jbeta primers. Only in-frame clones appear in the TCRdb table, and some are missing; sequencing was by immunoSEQ multiplex PCR. The sample consists of about 130,000 clones, around 72% of them appearing once. The CDR3 contains 13 residues. Germline assignment: CDR1 SNHLY and CDR2 FYNNEI. After removal of 7 bases from V and 4 bases from J, the junction contained 4 bases not matched to a gene. While unrecorded immune exposures were likely, the donors were nominally healthy when sampled. Material: PBMCs. The chain joins TRBV2 to TRBJ1-1; 9 bases line up with TRBD1. This TCR was recovered from a man in his late teens or twenties in good health and CMV-seropositive. The CDR3 is CASTQGQGTEAFF. The CDR3 region has the DNA TGTGCCAGCACCCAGGGACAGGGCACTGAAGCTTTCTTT. Filled out from reference TRBV2 and TRBJ1-1, the complete variable domain reads EPEVTQTPSHQVTQMGQEVILRCVPISNHLYFYWYRQILGQKVEFLVSFYNNEISEKSEIFDDQFSVERPDGSNFTLKIRSTKLEDSAMYFCASTQGQGTEAFFGQGTRLTVV.